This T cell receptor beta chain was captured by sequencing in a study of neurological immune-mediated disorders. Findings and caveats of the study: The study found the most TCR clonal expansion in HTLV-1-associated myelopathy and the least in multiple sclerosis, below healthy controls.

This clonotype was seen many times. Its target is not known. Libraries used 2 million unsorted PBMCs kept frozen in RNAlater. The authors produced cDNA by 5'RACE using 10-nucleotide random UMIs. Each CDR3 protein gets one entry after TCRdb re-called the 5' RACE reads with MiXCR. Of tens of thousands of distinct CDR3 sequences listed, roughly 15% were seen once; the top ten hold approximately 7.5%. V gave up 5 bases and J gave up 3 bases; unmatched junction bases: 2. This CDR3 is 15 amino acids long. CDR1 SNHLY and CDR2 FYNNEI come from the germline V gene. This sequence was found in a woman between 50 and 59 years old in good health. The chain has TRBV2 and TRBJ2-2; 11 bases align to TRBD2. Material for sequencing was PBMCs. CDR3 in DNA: TGTGCCAGCAGTCAACTAGCGGGGGACACCGGGGAGCTGTTTTTT. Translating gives CASSQLAGDTGELFF. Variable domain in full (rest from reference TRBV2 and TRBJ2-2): EPEVTQTPSHQVTQMGQEVILRCVPISNHLYFYWYRQILGQKVEFLVSFYNNEISEKSEIFDDQFSVERPDGSNFTLKIRSTKLEDSAMYFCASSQLAGDTGELFFGEGSRLTVL.